The 25 T cell receptor beta chains listed next were all sequenced from one sample in a study of blood T cell repertoires in COVID-19 (dated by TCRdb to 2018 to 2021). Receptors were amplified or captured by the immunoSEQ multiplex PCR assay. The clones in this table, taken by TCRdb from immuneACCESS, are in-frame only. Not every clone is retained; where verified, under half of the shortfall comes from an unresolved V gene, and the cause of the rest is unknown. The sample data list tens of thousands of clones, and around 77% of these were observed just once. About 2.2% of the sample is held by the ten biggest clonotypes. Sequenced: peripheral blood. The receptors were sampled from an older man with COVID-19, enrolled during active disease.

J is TRBJ1-3 and V is TRBV27; unclear D gene. Looked up from germline, CDR1 is MNHEY and CDR2 is SMNVEV (reference sequence). Between the trimmed V and J ends, which lost 0 bases and 0 bases, there was a span of 3 bases. CDR3 length: 14 amino acids. The CDR3 loop is CASSLSVSGNTIYF. The DNA for the CDR3 is TGTGCCAGCAGTTTATCCGTCTCTGGAAACACCATATATTTT.

The chain carries TRBV3-1 (or the pseudogene TRBV3-2) and TRBJ1-1; D gene unclear. Trimming pared 4 bases from V and 10 bases from J, leaving 16 bases between. Germline V gene lookup returns CDR1 LGHDT and CDR2 YNNKEL (reference sequence). The CDR3 totals 13 residues. CDR3 sequence: CASSRRDGRVAFF. The CDR3 nucleotides read TGTGCCAGCAGCCGACGCGACGGGAGGGTAGCTTTCTTT.

The V call is TRBV11-3, the J call TRBJ2-1; TRBD2 agrees at 9 bases. The CDR3 loop spans 15 amino acids. The germline CDR1 and CDR2 sequences are SGHNT and YENEEA. With 1 base clipped from V and 8 bases from J, the junction kept 6 bases outside the gene matches. CDR3 region: CASSLGGRAGDEQFF. CDR3 in DNA: TGTGCCAGCAGCTTAGGCGGGAGGGCCGGGGATGAGCAGTTCTTC.

This rearrangement joins TRBV2 to TRBJ1-2; TRBD1 matches at 9 bases. CDR1 SNHLY and CDR2 FYNNEI come from the germline V gene. The CDR3 spans 14 residues. V lost 8 bases, J lost 4 bases, and 8 bases stayed unmatched. CDR3 coding DNA: TGTGCCAGCCCCGAACAGGGGGCCCTCTATGGCTACACCTTC. Its translation: CASPEQGALYGYTF.

The chain couples TRBV5-1 to TRBJ2-7; 10 bases fit TRBD2. V was pared by 6 bases and J by 4 bases, with 4 bases of the junction left unmatched. Germline V gene sequence: CDR1 SGHRS, CDR2 YFSETQ. The length of the CDR3 is 13 residues. CDR3 loop: CASTVTSGYEQYF. The CDR3 nucleotides read TGCGCCAGCACTGTGACTAGCGGGTACGAGCAGTACTTC.

The J gene is TRBJ1-5, the V gene TRBV27; the match to TRBD1 covers 8 bases. CDR3 length equals 14 residues. The V segment lost 5 bases and the J segment 5 bases; nucleotides outside the gene matches: 5. Germline V lookup: CDR1 MNHEY, CDR2 SMNVEV (reference sequence). The DNA of the CDR3 is TGTGCCAGCAGTGCCGGACAGGGCTATCAGCCCCAGCATTTT. Its translation: CASSAGQGYQPQHF.

The chain joins TRBV5-1 to TRBJ1-1, with a possible D match to TRBD1 (5 bases). Trimming removed 4 bases from V and 6 bases from J, with 16 bases in between. The CDR3 covers 14 residues. CDR1 SGHRS and CDR2 YFSETQ come from the germline V gene. The CDR3 here is CASSPMQGWAEAFF. The CDR3 coding sequence is TGCGCCAGCAGCCCGATGCAGGGCTGGGCTGAAGCTTTCTTT.

This CDR3 is CASSVEGATYEQYF. DNA for the CDR3: TGTGCCAGCAGCGTAGAAGGGGCTACCTACGAGCAGTACTTC. The chain recombines TRBV9 with TRBJ2-7; tentative D call: TRBD1 (5 bases). V shed 0 bases and J shed 2 bases, with 9 bases lying between them. CDR1 SGDLS and CDR2 YYNGEE come from the germline V gene. This CDR3 has 14 residues. The full variable domain, rest sourced from reference TRBV9 and TRBJ2-7, is DSGVTQTPKHLITATGQRVTLRCSPRSGDLSVYWYQQSLDQGLQFLIQYYNGEERAKGNILERFSAQQFPDLHSELNLSSLELGDSALYFCASSVEGATYEQYFGPGTRLTVT.

The genes are TRBV29-1 and TRBJ2-2; D is possibly TRBD2 (7 bases). The CDR3 runs 14 residues. V was cut by 7 bases and J by 0 bases, with 12 bases left in between. Germline CDR1 SQVTM, CDR2 ANQGSEA. CDR3 in amino acids: CSATGGTNTGELFF. The CDR3, as DNA: TGCAGCGCCACGGGGGGCACGAACACCGGGGAGCTGTTTTTT.

J is TRBJ2-7 and V is TRBV18; tentatively, D is TRBD1 (5 bases). This CDR3 comprises 12 residues. V lost 3 bases, J lost 5 bases, and 8 bases lay in between. Germline CDR1 and CDR2: KGHSH and LQKENI. This CDR3 reads CASSPNRNEQYF. CDR3 nucleotides: TGTGCCAGCTCACCGAACAGGAACGAGCAGTACTTC.

The chain couples TRBV27 to TRBJ2-7; a weak D match, TRBD1 (7 bases). V lost 2 bases, J lost 5 bases, and 25 bases lay in between. The CDR3 runs to 18 residues. Germline V gene lookup returns CDR1 MNHEY and CDR2 SMNVEV (reference sequence). DNA for the CDR3: TGTGCCAGCAGTTTAATTGGGGGGAAGGGGGCTGGGTCGCACGAGCAGTACTTC. This codes for CASSLIGGKGAGSHEQYF.

This clone was observed a handful of times. The chain is built from TRBV28 and TRBJ1-3; D unclear. Germline V lookup: CDR1 MDHEN, CDR2 SYDVKM. Deletions cut 5 bases from V and 4 bases from J, with 21 bases between. The CDR3 runs to 17 residues. The CDR3 reads CASSPPSGTRGGNTIYF. CDR3 DNA: TGTGCCAGCAGTCCCCCTTCGGGCACCCGCGGGGGAAACACCATATATTTT.

J is TRBJ2-7 and V is TRBV7-2; 10 nucleotides agree with TRBD1. After removal of 5 bases from V and 6 bases from J, the junction contained 7 bases not matched to a gene. The CDR3 totals 14 residues. Looked up from germline, CDR1 is SGHTA and CDR2 is FQGNSA. As DNA, the CDR3 is TGTGCCAGCAGCCGGGGGGACAGGGGCTCCGAGCAGTACTTC. It codes for CASSRGDRGSEQYF.

CDR3 region: CATSDTLTGDGQPQHF. The DNA for the CDR3 is TGTGCCACCAGTGACACCTTGACAGGGGATGGCCAGCCCCAGCATTTT. J is TRBJ1-5 and V is TRBV24-1; TRBD1 matches 8 bases. CDR1 and CDR2 (germline): KGHDR, SFDVKD. The CDR3 totals 16 residues. V was pared by 4 bases and J by 7 bases, with 11 bases of the junction left unmatched.

The chain joins TRBV18 to TRBJ1-5; D is possibly TRBD1 (6 bases). CDR3 size: 17 residues. In germline, CDR1 is KGHSH, CDR2 LQKENI. V was pared by 6 bases and J by 0 bases, with 18 bases between. DNA for the CDR3: TGTGCCAGCTCGATTACCGGGACACTCGATAGCAATCAGCCCCAGCATTTT. Encoded protein: CASSITGTLDSNQPQHF.

The V and J genes are TRBV3-1 (or the pseudogene TRBV3-2) and TRBJ2-5; 7 nucleotides align to TRBD2. Germline trimming cut 1 base from V and 0 bases from J; bases unmatched to any gene: 5. The CDR3 spans 16 residues. Germline V gene sequence: CDR1 LGHDT, CDR2 YNNKEL (reference sequence). The CDR3 nucleotides read TGTGCCAGCAGCCAAGTCTTGGGGGGGTACCAAGAGACCCAGTACTTC. Translated: CASSQVLGGYQETQYF.

The chain links TRBV7-2 to TRBJ1-1; D is unresolved. The CDR3 sequence is 13 residues long. Germline loops: CDR1 SGHTA, CDR2 FQGNSA. With 1 base removed from V and 7 bases from J, the gap between germline ends came to 10 bases. This CDR3 is CASSLVEAGEAFF. The CDR3 DNA reads as TGTGCCAGCAGCTTAGTGGAGGCAGGTGAAGCTTTCTTT. Variable domain in full (rest from reference TRBV7-2 and TRBJ1-1): GAGVSQSPSNKVTEKGKDVELRCDPISGHTALYWYRQSLGQGLEFLIYFQGNSAPDKSGLPSDRFSAERTGGSVSTLTIQRTQQEDSAVYLCASSLVEAGEAFFGQGTRLTVV.

CDR3: CASSDGGAVSPLHF. For the CDR3, the DNA is TGTGCCAGCAGCGACGGGGGGGCTGTGTCACCCCTCCACTTT. The chain is built from TRBV9 and TRBJ1-6, with D perhaps matching TRBD1 (6 bases). The germline CDR1 and CDR2 sequences are SGDLS and YYNGEE. Between the trimmed V and J ends, which lost 3 bases and 10 bases, there was a span of 14 bases. The length of the CDR3 is 14 residues.

This clone occurred a few times. CDR3 loop: CASSLREEKLFF. The CDR3 bases are TGTGCCAGCAGCCTCCGGGAGGAAAAACTGTTTTTT. The chain carries TRBV7-2 and TRBJ1-4; D gene ambiguous. CDR1 is SGHTA, CDR2 FQGNSA, per germline. This CDR3 contains 12 residues. Trimming took 5 bases from V and 8 from J, leaving 9 bases between them.

There are a few counts of this clone. V is TRBV2 and J is TRBJ1-2; a possible D gene is TRBD1 (6 bases). The germline gives CDR1 SNHLY, CDR2 FYNNEI. This CDR3 is 10 amino acids long. V lost 9 bases to trimming and J lost 8 bases, with 10 bases between them. CDR3 sequence: CASKGDGYTF. CDR3 DNA sequence: TGTGCCAGTAAGGGGGACGGCTACACCTTC. Full variable domain (remainder filled in from reference TRBV2 and TRBJ1-2): EPEVTQTPSHQVTQMGQEVILRCVPISNHLYFYWYRQILGQKVEFLVSFYNNEISEKSEIFDDQFSVERPDGSNFTLKIRSTKLEDSAMYFCASKGDGYTFGSGTRLTVV.

J is TRBJ1-2 and V is TRBV13; 12 bases fit TRBD1. The V and J ends lost 4 bases and 7 bases, in that order; junction bases with no gene match: 7. Germline lookup yields CDR1 PRHDT and CDR2 FYEKMQ (reference sequence). This CDR3 region has 15 residues. CDR3 DNA sequence: TGTGCCAGCAGCTCTGGGACAGGGGGCGCGGGTGGCTACACCTTC. Translated: CASSSGTGGAGGYTF.

The chain couples TRBV30 to TRBJ1-5, with TRBD1 matching over 7 bases. The CDR3 contains 13 residues. Germline-derived CDR1 and CDR2 are GTSNPN and SVGIG (reference sequence). V gave up 2 bases and J gave up 6 bases; unmatched junction bases: 4. The CDR3 loop is CAWSRGQRQPQHF. CDR3 nucleotide sequence: TGTGCCTGGAGTCGGGGACAGCGTCAGCCCCAGCATTTT.

This chain joins TRBV7-9 and TRBJ2-7, with 7 nucleotides matching TRBD2. This CDR3 has 13 amino acids. Looked up from germline, CDR1 is SEHNR and CDR2 is FQNEAQ (reference sequence). With 2 bases clipped from V and 7 bases from J, the junction kept 5 bases outside the gene matches. The CDR3 nucleotides are TGTGCCAGCAGCTTATCTAGCGGAGAGGAGCAGTACTTC. Translating gives CASSLSSGEEQYF. The variable domain in full, with the rest retrieved from reference TRBV7-9 and TRBJ2-7, is DTGVSQNPRHKITKRGQNVTFRCDPISEHNRLYWYRQTLGQGPEFLTYFQNEAQLEKSRLLSDRFSAERPKGSFSTLEIQRTEQGDSAMYLCASSLSSGEEQYFGPGTRLTVT.

The V call is TRBV6-6, the J call TRBJ1-6, with TRBD1 as a possible D gene (6 bases). Germline loops: CDR1 MNHNY, CDR2 SVGAGI (reference sequence). V gave up 4 bases and J gave up 7 bases, with 11 bases separating them. This CDR3 is built from 14 residues. Here the CDR3 DNA reads TGTGCCAGCAGTTCCGGGACAATGAATTCACCCCTCCACTTT. The encoded protein is CASSSGTMNSPLHF.

V usage is TRBV6-2 or TRBV6-3 and J usage is TRBJ1-6, with TRBD1 identical over 7 bases. After removal of 2 bases from V and 7 bases from J, the junction contained 5 bases not matched to a gene. The CDR3 length is 15 residues. CDR1 and CDR2 from the germline V gene are MNHEY and SVGEGT. Here the CDR3 DNA reads TGTGCCAGCAGTTACCTCACAGGGGAAAATTCACCCCTCCACTTT. Protein: CASSYLTGENSPLHF.